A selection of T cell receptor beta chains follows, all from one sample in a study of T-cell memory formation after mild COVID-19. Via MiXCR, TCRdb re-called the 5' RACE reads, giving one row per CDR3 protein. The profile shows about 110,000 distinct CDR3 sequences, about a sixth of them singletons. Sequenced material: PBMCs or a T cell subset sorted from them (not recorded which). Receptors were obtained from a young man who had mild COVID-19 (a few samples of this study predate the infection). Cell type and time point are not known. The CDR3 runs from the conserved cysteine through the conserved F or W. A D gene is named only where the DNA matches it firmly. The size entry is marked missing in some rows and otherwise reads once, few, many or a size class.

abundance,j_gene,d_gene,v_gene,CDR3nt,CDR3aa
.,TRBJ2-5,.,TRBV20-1,TGCAGTGAGAGAAGGGGGGGCAGACAAGAGACCCAGTACTTC,CSERRGGRQETQYF
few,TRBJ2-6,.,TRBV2,TGTGCCAGCAGTGAAGGGGTGTTCTCTGGGGCCAACGTCCTGACTTTC,CASSEGVFSGANVLTF
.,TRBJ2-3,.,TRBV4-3,TGCGCCAGCAGCCAAGGCGGGGTCGGAGGCACAGATACGCAGTATTTT,CASSQGGVGGTDTQYF
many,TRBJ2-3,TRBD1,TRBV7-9,TGTGCCAGCACCATGACAGGGGCAGATACGCAGTATTTT,CASTMTGADTQYF
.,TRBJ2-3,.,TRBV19,TGTGCCAGTAGTTTCGGGAGCCCCAGAATCACAGATACGCAGTATTTT,CASSFGSPRITDTQYF
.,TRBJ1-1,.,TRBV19,TGTGCCACTGCTCCCGGGGGACGGGGGAACACTGAAGCTTTCTTT,CATAPGGRGNTEAFF
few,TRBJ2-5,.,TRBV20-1,TGCAGTGCTAGAGGGGGGCGACAAGAGACCCAGTACTTC,CSARGGRQETQYF
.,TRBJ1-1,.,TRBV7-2,TGTGCCAGCAGCTTATATAGTATGAACACTGAAGCTTTCTTT,CASSLYSMNTEAFF
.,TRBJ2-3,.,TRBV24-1,TGTGCCACCAGTGAAGATGACGGGGTAGATACGCAGTATTTT,CATSEDDGVDTQYF
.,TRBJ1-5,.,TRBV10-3,TGTGCCATCAGTGAGTCAAGGGGTTGGCATCAGCCCCAGCATTTT,CAISESRGWHQPQHF
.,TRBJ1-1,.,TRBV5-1,TGCGCCAGCAGCCCCGGGGGGGGCCAGAACACTGAAGCTTTCTTT,CASSPGGGQNTEAFF
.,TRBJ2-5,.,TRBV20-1,TGCAGTGCCCTTATAGGTGGTCCACAAGAGACCCAGTACTTC,CSALIGGPQETQYF
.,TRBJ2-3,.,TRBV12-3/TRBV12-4,TGTGCCAGCAGAGCAAGCAGGGCAGGGCGAGCAGATACGCAGTATTTT,CASRASRAGRADTQYF
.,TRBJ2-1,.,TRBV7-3,TGTGCCAGCAGCTTCACCCCGCGAGGTGAGCAGTTCTTC,CASSFTPRGEQFF
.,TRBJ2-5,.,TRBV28,TGTGCCAGCAGTTTCGAAGCAGGGCGAGAGGCCCAGTACTTC,CASSFEAGREAQYF
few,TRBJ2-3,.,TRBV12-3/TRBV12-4,TGTGCCAGCAGCCGCCCAAGGGCGCCGGGAGATACGCAGTATTTT,CASSRPRAPGDTQYF
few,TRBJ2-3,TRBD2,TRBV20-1,TGCAGTGCTAGAGCATCAGGACTAGCGGGGGGCACAGATACGCAGTATTTT,CSARASGLAGGTDTQYF
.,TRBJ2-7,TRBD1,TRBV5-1,TGCGCCAGCAGAATGTCCTGGACAGGGGACGGATACGAGCAGTACTTC,CASRMSWTGDGYEQYF
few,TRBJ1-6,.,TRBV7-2,TGTGCCAGCAGCTTAGTAGGGGGTTTTGGTTCACCCCTCCACTTT,CASSLVGGFGSPLHF
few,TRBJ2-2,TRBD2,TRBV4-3,TGCGCCAGCAGCCAACGGGGGGGCGCGAACACCGGGGAGCTGTTTTTT,CASSQRGGANTGELFF
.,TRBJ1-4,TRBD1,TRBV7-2,TGTGCCAGCAGCCAACAGGGGGCAACTAATGAAAAACTGTTTTTT,CASSQQGATNEKLFF
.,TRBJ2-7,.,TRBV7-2,TGTGCCAGCAGCCCCTCGGTTCAGCAGTACTTC,CASSPSVQQYF